This TCR beta chain is drawn from a study of CD8 T cells in ankylosing spondylitis. Broader study findings: Typical of ankylosing spondylitis blood, it appeared, was a TCR beta motif of eight highly homologous variants. Past studies reported some motif variants in reactive arthritis synovial fluid and blood.

The ends were cut back, 3 bases at V and 0 bases at J, with 10 bases in the middle. The CDR3 extends over 15 amino acids. The germline gives CDR1 KGHSH, CDR2 LQKENI. Each CDR3 protein is one row after TCRdb ran MiXCR on the 5' RACE reads. The repertoire holds 700,000 to 1,000,000 distinct CDR3 sequences, approximately 12% seen once, with about 0.5% in the top ten. As regards this clonotype: Its specificity is not known.

This clonotype originated in a male donor with ankylosing spondylitis. The gene calls are TRBV18 and TRBJ2-3; D is perhaps TRBD1 (5 bases). Input material: blood, either unsorted or a sorted T cell fraction (not recorded which). The CDR3 sequence is CASSPPTVSTDTQYF. In DNA form, the CDR3 reads TGTGCCAGCTCACCCCCGACAGTAAGCACAGATACGCAGTATTTT.